This paragraph covers one TCR beta chain sequence. Its antigen is as yet unknown. Only in-frame clones appear in the TCRdb table, and some are missing; sequencing was by immunoSEQ multiplex PCR. The data hold 1.4 million or so clones, with approximately 98.5% observed a single time. The donors, healthy adults who were HIV-negative, had experienced no recent acute infections or vaccinations. This entry comes from a study of shared clonotypes between healthy human individuals. In the study overall: For every donor, three CD4 naive, three CD4 memory, two CD8 naive and one CD8 memory plates were used. The study, taken as a whole, reports: Sequencing depth was predicted to influence how clonotypes are shared among donors. Estimated richness values were generally larger in naive subsets than in memory subsets.

V was pared by 6 bases and J by 7 bases, with 28 bases between. This CDR3 has 17 residues. Germline CDR1 and CDR2: SGHAT and FQNNGV. The chain couples TRBV11-2 to TRBJ2-7; D remains ambiguous. The source of this sequence is a man under 40 in good health. Sequences were obtained from naive CD4+ T cells sorted from blood. The subset denotes: CD45RA+ positively selected. The CDR3 protein is CASRSPKGRTERSEQYF. As DNA, the CDR3 is TGTGCCAGCAGGTCTCCGAAAGGCCGGACGGAAAGGAGTGAGCAGTACTTC.